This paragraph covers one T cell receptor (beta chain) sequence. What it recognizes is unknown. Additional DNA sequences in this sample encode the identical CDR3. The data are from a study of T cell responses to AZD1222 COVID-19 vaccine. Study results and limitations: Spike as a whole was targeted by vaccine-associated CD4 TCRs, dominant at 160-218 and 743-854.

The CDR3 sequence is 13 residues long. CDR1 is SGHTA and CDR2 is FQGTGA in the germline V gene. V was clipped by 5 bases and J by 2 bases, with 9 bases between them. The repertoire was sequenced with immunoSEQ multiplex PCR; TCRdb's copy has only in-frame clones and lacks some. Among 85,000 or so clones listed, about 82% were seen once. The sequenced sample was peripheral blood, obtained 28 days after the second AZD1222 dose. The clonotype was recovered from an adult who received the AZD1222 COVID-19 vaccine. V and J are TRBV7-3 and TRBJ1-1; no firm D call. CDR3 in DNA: TGTGCCAGCAGCCCTGGACGTAACACTGAAGCTTTCTTT. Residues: CASSPGRNTEAFF.